What follows is one T cell receptor beta chain and its context. Its antigen is not identified. The sample originates from a study of identical twins. Broader study findings: Conclusions came from cross-sectional statistical analysis, not from following the same donors.

TCRdb re-analysed the 5' RACE reads in MiXCR, keeping a single row per CDR3 protein. Of approximately 590,000 distinct CDR3 sequences listed, around a tenth are singletons. The same specimen was also included in a second study, on yellow fever vaccine responses in identical twins.

Sequencing input: PBMCs. The sequence was collected from a young woman in good health.

The DNA for the CDR3 is TGTGCGGTTCGGAGTGGGGGCACAGATACGCAGTATTTT. It is translated as CAVRSGGTDTQYF. This rearrangement joins TRBV27 to TRBJ2-3; D gene uncertain. The germline V gene has CDR1 MNHEY and CDR2 SMNVEV (reference sequence). The CDR3 is made up of 13 amino acids.